The next 21 T cell receptor beta chains were all read from a single sample in a study of shared clonotypes between healthy human individuals. As defined, naive CD8 cells were CD45RO-negative and positively selected for CCR7, with terminally differentiated effector memory CD45RA+ cells excluded. TCRdb's copy holds only in-frame clones and misses some; the assay was immunoSEQ multiplex PCR. The table includes about 2 million clones, approximately 94% detected once. Sequenced input: naive CD8+ T cells sorted from blood. These TCRs come from a man between 18 and 35 years old in good health.

The chain combines TRBV2 with TRBJ2-7; D unclear. The CDR3 extends over 14 amino acids. Trimming pared 4 bases from V and 3 bases from J, leaving 13 bases between. Germline CDR1 reads SNHLY; CDR2 reads FYNNEI. For the CDR3, the DNA is TGTGCCAGCAGTGGAGGTCTGGATTTCTACGAGCAGTACTTC. Protein: CASSGGLDFYEQYF. Drawing the rest from reference TRBV2 and TRBJ2-7, the complete variable domain is EPEVTQTPSHQVTQMGQEVILRCVPISNHLYFYWYRQILGQKVEFLVSFYNNEISEKSEIFDDQFSVERPDGSNFTLKIRSTKLEDSAMYFCASSGGLDFYEQYFGPGTRLTVT.

J is TRBJ2-3 and V is TRBV13, with D possibly being TRBD2 (5 bases). This CDR3 has 16 amino acids. V shed 5 bases and J shed 0 bases, with 15 bases lying between them. The germline V gene has CDR1 PRHDT and CDR2 FYEKMQ (reference sequence). DNA of the CDR3: TGTGCCAGCAGCCCTCAGCGGCCGCGTAGCACAGATACGCAGTATTTT. Translation gives CASSPQRPRSTDTQYF. Supplemented by reference TRBV13 and TRBJ2-3, the full variable domain reads AAGVIQSPRHLIKEKRETATLKCYPIPRHDTVYWYQQGPGQDPQFLISFYEKMQSDKGSIPDRFSAQQFSDYHSELNMSSLELGDSALYFCASSPQRPRSTDTQYFGPGTRLTVL.

The CDR3: CASSLGFLRGLSYEQYF. CDR3 coding DNA: TGTGCCAGCAGCTTAGGTTTTTTGCGGGGGCTCTCCTACGAGCAGTACTTC. The chain combines TRBV7-9 with TRBJ2-7; a weak D match, TRBD2 (7 bases). The CDR3 has 17 residues. The germline V gene encodes CDR1 SEHNR and CDR2 FQNEAQ (reference sequence). The V gene lost 1 base and the J gene lost 0 bases, with 16 bases spanning the gap.

Note on this clone: Distinct nucleotide sequences in the sample also encode this CDR3. The V call is TRBV9, the J call TRBJ2-7; perhaps TRBD1 as D (5 bases). Germline lookup yields CDR1 SGDLS and CDR2 YYNGEE. V dropped 3 bases and J dropped 5 bases, with 9 bases sitting between them. CDR3 size: 12 residues. For the CDR3, the DNA is TGTGCCAGCAGCGGCCAGGGAAACGAGCAGTACTTC. It yields the protein CASSGQGNEQYF.

For this clone: The same CDR3 also results from other DNA sequences found in this sample. The chain employs TRBV27 and TRBJ2-7, with 10 bases identical to TRBD1. With V trimmed by 4 bases and J by 2 bases, 2 bases remained unmatched. The CDR3 loop spans 14 amino acids. In germline, CDR1 is MNHEY, CDR2 SMNVEV (reference sequence). For the CDR3, the DNA is TGTGCCAGCAGTTGGACAGGGGGGGCCTACGAGCAGTACTTC. This translates into CASSWTGGAYEQYF.

The chain is built from TRBV27 and TRBJ1-5; 11 bases are shared with TRBD1. V lost 4 bases to trimming and J lost 5 bases; unmatched junction nucleotides: 7. Germline CDR1 is MNHEY and CDR2 is SMNVEV (reference sequence). The CDR3 contains 16 residues. The CDR3 loop reads CASSSHGQGAHQPQHF. As DNA, the CDR3 is TGTGCCAGCAGTTCACACGGACAGGGGGCCCATCAGCCCCAGCATTTT.

V is TRBV19 and J is TRBJ1-2, with 8 nucleotides matching TRBD1. The CDR3 has 16 residues. The junction had 7 bases not matched to a gene; V was cut back by 4 bases and J by 0 bases. Germline V gene data show CDR1 as LNHDA and CDR2 as SQIVND (reference sequence). The DNA of the CDR3 is TGTGCCAGTAGTAAACTATGGACAGGGCCTAACTATGGCTACACCTTC. This gives the protein CASSKLWTGPNYGYTF.

The chain has TRBV6-1 and TRBJ2-1; D uncertain. V was shortened by 2 bases and J by 0 bases, with 11 bases between the two germline ends. This CDR3 has 16 amino acids. Germline CDR1 and CDR2: MNHNS and SASEGT. CDR3 nucleotides: TGTGCCAGCAGTGAATACGGGCGGAGCTCCTACAATGAGCAGTTCTTC. This encodes CASSEYGRSSYNEQFF.

The V and J genes are TRBV9 and TRBJ2-1; 8 bases are shared with TRBD1. With 4 bases clipped from V and 3 bases from J, the junction kept 12 bases outside the gene matches. Germline V gives CDR1 SGDLS, CDR2 YYNGEE. The CDR3 covers 17 residues. The CDR3 loop reads CASSQRPDRDSYNEQFF. The CDR3 bases are TGTGCCAGCAGCCAACGCCCGGACAGGGATAGCTACAATGAGCAGTTCTTC.

V is TRBV5-1 and J is TRBJ1-2; weak D call: TRBD1 (6 bases). CDR1 is SGHRS, CDR2 YFSETQ, per germline. The CDR3 is made up of 14 amino acids. V lost 0 bases and J lost 6, with 12 bases in between. CDR3 bases: TGCGCCAGCAGCTTGGAGTCTGGGGGCAATGGCTACACCTTC. This codes for CASSLESGGNGYTF.

The rearrangement links TRBV2 to TRBJ1-1, with D possibly being TRBD1 (6 bases). This CDR3 contains 15 residues. V shed 2 bases and J shed 0 bases, with 10 bases lying between them. The V gene's germline CDR1 is SNHLY and CDR2 FYNNEI. CDR3 sequence: CASSETRGLNTEAFF. DNA for the CDR3: TGTGCCAGCAGTGAAACCCGGGGGCTGAACACTGAAGCTTTCTTT.

The rearrangement uses TRBV9 and TRBJ2-7; D tentatively reads TRBD1 or TRBD2 (6 bases each). V shed 4 bases and J shed 3 bases, with 17 bases lying between them. CDR1 and CDR2 from the germline V gene are SGDLS and YYNGEE. This CDR3 region has 15 residues. DNA of the CDR3: TGTGCCAGCAGCCCCGGCTGGGGGGCGGGCTACGAGCAGTACTTC. This gives the protein CASSPGWGAGYEQYF.

As to this clone: Other DNA sequences in the sample encode the same CDR3. The chain recombines TRBV28 with TRBJ1-1; D is unclear. Germline lookup yields CDR1 MDHEN and CDR2 SYDVKM. V dropped 3 bases and J dropped 0 bases, with 5 bases sitting between them. The CDR3 contains 13 residues. The CDR3 protein is CASSFGLNTEAFF. Written as DNA, the CDR3 is TGTGCCAGCAGTTTCGGACTGAACACTGAAGCTTTCTTT.

This clone was seen only a few times. This CDR3 is also generated by other DNA sequences in the sample. The J gene is TRBJ2-6, the V gene TRBV11-2; no firm D call. CDR1 is SGHAT, CDR2 FQNNGV, per germline. V was cut by 2 bases and J by 1 base, with 0 bases left in between. CDR3 length equals 13 residues. The CDR3 DNA reads as TGTGCCAGCAGCTTATCTGGGGCCAACGTCCTGACTTTC. It translates to CASSLSGANVLTF.

The chain combines TRBV4-1 with TRBJ2-3; D gene uncertain. The CDR3 has 13 residues. Germline V gives CDR1 MGHRA, CDR2 YSYEKL. V lost 0 bases and J lost 4, with 5 bases in between. The DNA for the CDR3 is TGCGCCAGCAGCCAAGAACAAGCAGATACGCAGTATTTT. Residues: CASSQEQADTQYF.

As to this clone: Within the sample, other DNA sequences also encode this same CDR3. V usage is TRBV4-3 and J usage is TRBJ2-1, with 8 nucleotides matching TRBD2. J gave up 1 base and V 0 bases, and 5 bases lay outside the gene matches. Germline V gene lookup returns CDR1 LGHNA and CDR2 YSLEER. The CDR3 is 17 amino acids. The CDR3 DNA reads TGCGCCAGCAGCCAAGATCCTACTAGCGGTTCCTACAATGAGCAGTTCTTC. Amino acid sequence: CASSQDPTSGSYNEQFF.

The chain links TRBV4-1 to TRBJ2-1; 7 bases fit TRBD1. The CDR3 sequence is 13 residues long. In germline, CDR1 is MGHRA, CDR2 YSYEKL. The V gene end was trimmed by 4 bases and the J gene end by 4 bases; junction bases not matched to a gene: 1. DNA of the CDR3: TGCGCCAGCAGCCCGGACAGGTACAATGAGCAGTTCTTC. Translating gives CASSPDRYNEQFF.

This clone was seen only once. The rearrangement uses TRBV9 and TRBJ1-1; D is ambiguous. The ends were cut back, 0 bases at V and 1 base at J, with 7 bases in the middle. Germline CDR1 and CDR2: SGDLS and YYNGEE. The CDR3 extends over 14 amino acids. CDR3 bases: TGTGCCAGCAGCGTAGACGGGCAGAACACTGAAGCTTTCTTT. Protein product: CASSVDGQNTEAFF.

The V gene is TRBV14, the J gene TRBJ1-6; D not resolved. This CDR3 contains 14 residues. Germline assignment: CDR1 SGHDN and CDR2 FVKESK. V lost 5 bases and J lost 9, with 14 bases in between. Here the CDR3 DNA reads TGTGCCAGCAGCAGAACCCTGGGAGGTTCACCCCTCCACTTT. This encodes CASSRTLGGSPLHF.

The DNA for the CDR3 is TGCAGCGCAGGACAGGCCGGCACCTACGAGCAGTACTTC. The encoded protein is CSAGQAGTYEQYF. This sequence joins TRBV29-1 and TRBJ2-7, with 7 bases that match TRBD1. The CDR3 totals 13 residues. Germline assignment: CDR1 SQVTM and CDR2 ANQGSEA. The junction had 8 bases not matched to a gene; V was cut back by 7 bases and J by 2 bases.

V gene TRBV30 combines with J gene TRBJ1-1, with D unclear. Germline CDR1 and CDR2: GTSNPN and SVGIG (reference sequence). The CDR3 loop spans 13 amino acids. V was cut by 2 bases and J by 1 base, with 8 bases left in between. CDR3 protein: CAWSIWGNTEAFF. CDR3 coding DNA: TGTGCCTGGAGTATTTGGGGGAACACTGAAGCTTTCTTT.